This note documents a single TCR beta chain sequence. Its specificity is unknown. The sample belongs to a study of CXCR3-negative and CXCR3-positive naive CD8 T cells. Whole-study findings and limits: CXCR3-negative naive cells had less hydrophobic TRB CDR3s than did CXCR3-positive naive cells.

Germline V lookup: CDR1 SEHNR, CDR2 FQNEAQ (reference sequence). CDR3 size: 13 residues. The authors made the TRB cDNA libraries by 5' RACE using UMI labels. TCRdb reprocessed the 5' RACE reads and stores each CDR3 protein as one record, lacking DNA. The ten most abundant clones cover around 0.54% of a sample with roughly 130,000 distinct CDR3 sequences. The sequence was collected from a human donor in good health. Some clones in this sample may be carry-over from other donors' samples. V is TRBV7-9 and J is TRBJ2-7. Sequencing was done on a sample of naive CXCR3+ CD8+ T cells from blood. As for subset: CD45RO-CCR7+CD27+CD95- naive CD8+ T cells expressing CXCR3 (TNR3+). CDR3 protein: CASSLLGLYEQYF.